A single sample is the source of the 23 T cell receptor beta chains below, sequenced in a study of blood T cell repertoires in COVID-19. The assay was immunoSEQ multiplex PCR, and TCRdb's table has in-frame clones only and misses some. The sample records about 200,000 clones, about 85% being singletons. Sequencing used PBMCs or T cells enriched from blood (not recorded which). These TCRs come from a man aged 40-55 years who had recovered from COVID-19.

This sequence joins TRBV24-1 and TRBJ2-2, with 9 bases identical to TRBD2. The CDR3 loop spans 15 amino acids. Germline loops: CDR1 KGHDR, CDR2 SFDVKD. The ends lost 3 bases at V and 7 bases at J; junction bases unmatched: 5. Here the CDR3 DNA reads TGTGCCACCAGTGATGTAGCGGGAGTGATCGGGGAGCTGTTTTTT. Its translation is CATSDVAGVIGELFF.

V and J are TRBV7-3 and TRBJ2-3, with 8 bases aligning to TRBD2. Trimming removed 0 bases from V and 3 bases from J; junction bases left unmatched: 8. Per germline, CDR1 SGHTA and CDR2 FQGTGA. The CDR3 sequence is 17 residues long. This CDR3 is CASSLTASGSTTDTQYF. The CDR3 coding sequence is TGTGCCAGCAGCTTAACAGCAAGCGGGAGTACGACAGATACGCAGTATTTT.

This chain connects TRBV6-1 to TRBJ1-1, with D possibly matching TRBD1 (5 bases). Trimming removed 2 bases at V and 8 bases at J, with 21 bases between. Germline CDR1 is MNHNS and CDR2 is SASEGT. The CDR3 extends over 16 amino acids. The CDR3 nucleotides are TGTGCCAGCAGTGAAATGATTGGGGGAGGGCGCGGCGAAGCTTTCTTT. Protein sequence: CASSEMIGGGRGEAFF.

V is TRBV24-1 and J is TRBJ2-3; TRBD2 aligns across 7 bases. The junction had 7 bases not matched to a gene; V was cut back by 2 bases and J by 3 bases. The CDR3 spans 16 residues. Germline-derived CDR1 and CDR2 are KGHDR and SFDVKD. The CDR3, as DNA: TGTGCCACCAGTGATTCACTAGCGTCGGGGACAGATACGCAGTATTTT. It translates to CATSDSLASGTDTQYF.

The chain couples TRBV14 to TRBJ1-5; D is uncertain. The CDR3 length is 13 residues. Trimming cost V 1 base and J 7 bases, with 8 bases left between them. The germline V gene has CDR1 SGHDN and CDR2 FVKESK. CDR3 DNA: TGTGCCAGCAGCCAAGCTCTCGGGCAGCCCCAGCATTTT. This codes for CASSQALGQPQHF.

The rearrangement links TRBV7-3 to TRBJ2-7, with D maybe TRBD1 (6 bases). There are 15 residues in the CDR3. Trimming removed 2 bases at V and 2 bases at J, with 13 bases between. The germline CDR1 and CDR2 sequences are SGHTA and FQGTGA. The CDR3 nucleotides are TGTGCCAGCAGCTTAGCTTCCGGGACACCCTACGAGCAGTACTTC. Encoded protein: CASSLASGTPYEQYF.

The chain combines TRBV7-9 with TRBJ2-5; TRBD1 agrees at 10 bases. The CDR3 has 18 amino acids. The germline V gene has CDR1 SEHNR and CDR2 FQNEAQ (reference sequence). V gave up 4 bases and J gave up 1 base; unmatched junction bases: 12. CDR3 sequence: CASSSPGTGARAQETQYF. As DNA, the CDR3 is TGTGCCAGCAGCTCCCCGGGGACAGGGGCGCGGGCCCAAGAGACCCAGTACTTC.

This CDR3 reads CASSVGGELGDTEAFF. The CDR3 DNA reads as TGTGCCAGCAGCGTAGGTGGGGAGTTAGGCGACACTGAAGCTTTCTTT. The chain recombines TRBV9 with TRBJ1-1; D ambiguous. CDR1 and CDR2 from the germline V gene are SGDLS and YYNGEE. The CDR3 consists of 16 residues. Trimming removed 0 bases at V and 3 bases at J, with 15 bases between.

The chain has TRBV9 and TRBJ2-1; TRBD2 aligns across 11 bases. Losses at the gene ends were 3 bases for V and 5 bases for J; bases not matched to a gene: 7. The germline CDR1 and CDR2 sequences are SGDLS and YYNGEE. The CDR3 extends over 16 amino acids. The DNA for the CDR3 is TGTGCCAGCAGCGCCTTGACTAGCGGGACGCACAATGAGCAGTTCTTC. Its translation: CASSALTSGTHNEQFF.

This clone has just a few counts. The rearrangement uses TRBV6-4 and TRBJ2-3, with D possibly TRBD2 on 5 matching bases. This CDR3 is built from 15 residues. Trimming cost V 6 bases and J 6 bases, with 19 bases left between them. CDR1 is MRHNA and CDR2 is SNTAGT in the germline V gene. In DNA, the CDR3 is TGTGCCAGCAGCCCGACTCCGGACTCGGGGGATACGCAGTATTTT. Amino acids: CASSPTPDSGDTQYF.

This chain links TRBV10-3 with TRBJ1-1; D is uncertain. There are 13 residues in the CDR3. Germline values: CDR1 ENHRY, CDR2 SYGVKD. The V gene lost 0 bases and the J gene lost 11 bases, with 13 bases spanning the gap. The CDR3 is CAISESTPPGAFF. The CDR3 DNA follows: TGTGCCATCAGTGAGTCAACCCCCCCAGGTGCTTTCTTT.

This chain uses TRBV7-2 with TRBJ1-5, with 8 bases that match TRBD1. The germline gives CDR1 SGHTA, CDR2 FQGNSA. The V and J ends lost 1 base and 4 bases, in that order; junction bases with no gene match: 12. This CDR3 region has 18 residues. This chain's CDR3 is CASSLVGPGGGRNQPQHF. The DNA for the CDR3 is TGTGCCAGCAGCTTAGTTGGTCCAGGGGGCGGGCGAAATCAGCCCCAGCATTTT.

This clone was detected once. The chain uses TRBV4-2 and TRBJ2-7; maybe TRBD2 (6 bases). Deletions cut 2 bases from V and 3 bases from J, with 17 bases between. The CDR3 is 16 residues long. Germline V gives CDR1 LGHNA, CDR2 YNFKEQ. For the CDR3, the DNA is TGTGCCAGCAGCCAAATAAGCCGGGACTCCGGCTACGAGCAGTACTTC. Its protein product is CASSQISRDSGYEQYF.

The rearrangement links TRBV19 to TRBJ1-2; no reliable D call. The V gene's germline CDR1 is LNHDA and CDR2 SQIVND (reference sequence). The V end lost 6 bases, the J end lost 4 bases, and 12 bases lay between the germline ends. This CDR3 contains 13 residues. The CDR3 reads CASSQIVVYGYTF. DNA of the CDR3: TGTGCCAGTAGCCAGATCGTCGTCTATGGCTACACCTTC. The entire variable domain, with the rest obtained from reference TRBV19 and TRBJ1-2, is as follows: DGGITQSPKYLFRKEGQNVTLSCEQNLNHDAMYWYRQDPGQGLRLIYYSQIVNDFQKGDIAEGYSVSREKKESFPLTVTSAQKNPTAFYLCASSQIVVYGYTFGSGTRLTVV.

The rearrangement links TRBV4-3 to TRBJ1-3; unclear D gene. Trimming removed 0 bases at V and 3 bases at J, with 12 bases between. Germline loops: CDR1 LGHNA, CDR2 YSLEER. CDR3 length: 16 residues. The CDR3 DNA is TGCGCCAGCAGCCAAGACCTCAAAGTCAGTGGAAACACCATATATTTT. Its protein is CASSQDLKVSGNTIYF.

This clone showed up just a few times. This chain uses TRBV30 with TRBJ2-7; 8 bases map to TRBD2. The CDR3 covers 14 residues. Germline CDR1 GTSNPN, CDR2 SVGIG (reference sequence). Germline trimming cut 2 bases from V and 2 bases from J; bases unmatched to any gene: 5. CDR3 region: CAWSSGRWAYEQYF. DNA for the CDR3: TGTGCCTGGAGTAGCGGGAGATGGGCCTACGAGCAGTACTTC.

The chain joins TRBV7-9 to TRBJ2-3; D might be TRBD2 (6 bases). This CDR3 is built from 17 residues. V was trimmed by 5 bases and J by 4 bases, leaving 22 bases between them. The germline CDR1 and CDR2 sequences are SEHNR and FQNEAQ (reference sequence). The CDR3 nucleotides read TGTGCCAGCAGCCGCCCGGAACGGGAGAAGCGGCCAGATACGCAGTATTTT. Translated, it gives CASSRPEREKRPDTQYF.

This clone has more than one count but fewer than ten. The rearrangement joins TRBV4-2 to TRBJ2-1; D is undetermined. Germline loops: CDR1 LGHNA, CDR2 YNFKEQ. This CDR3 spans 14 amino acids. V lost 0 bases, J lost 9 bases, and 12 bases lay in between. In nucleotides, the CDR3 is TGTGCCAGCAGCCAAGATTCCACGACGGGTGAGCAGTTCTTC. Its protein product is CASSQDSTTGEQFF.

The chain is built from TRBV6-5 and TRBJ2-7, with 10 bases matching TRBD2. V gave up 6 bases and J gave up 3 bases; unmatched junction bases: 8. This CDR3 is 15 amino acids long. Germline lookup yields CDR1 MNHEY and CDR2 SVGAGI. For the CDR3, the DNA is TGTGCCAGCAGCTCAGGACTAGCGGTGAACTACGAGCAGTACTTC. This encodes CASSSGLAVNYEQYF.

This chain uses TRBV24-1 with TRBJ2-3, with a tentative D call TRBD2 (6 bases). The CDR3 is 13 amino acids. Trimming stripped 10 bases from V and 1 base from J, with 11 bases between. In germline, CDR1 is KGHDR, CDR2 SFDVKD. As DNA, the CDR3 is TGTGCCACGAGGGCTAGCGGCACAGATACGCAGTATTTT. Its translation is CATRASGTDTQYF.

The V and J genes are TRBV28 and TRBJ2-5, with no clear D. Germline loops: CDR1 MDHEN, CDR2 SYDVKM. The length of the CDR3 is 10 residues. Trimming shortened V by 5 bases and J by 5 bases, and 3 bases separated the two germline ends. The CDR3: CASSEETQYF. The CDR3 DNA reads TGTGCCAGCAGTGAGGAGACCCAGTACTTC.

The chain uses TRBV27 and TRBJ2-7; 7 positions agree with TRBD1. Germline V gives CDR1 MNHEY, CDR2 SMNVEV (reference sequence). After removal of 5 bases from V and 3 bases from J, the junction contained 4 bases not matched to a gene. This CDR3 is built from 13 residues. The CDR3 DNA reads as TGTGCCAGCAGTCCCGACAGGGTCTACGAGCAGTACTTC. It codes for CASSPDRVYEQYF.

CDR3 loop: CTSSQATQGARGSPLHF. The DNA for the CDR3 is TGCACCAGCAGCCAAGCAACCCAGGGGGCGCGTGGTTCACCCCTCCACTTT. V usage is TRBV1 and J usage is TRBJ1-6; the D call of TRBD1 is as the table states it, not checked on the DNA. TRBV1 counts as a pseudogene. The CDR3 is 17 residues long.